Listed below are T cell receptor beta chains from one sample, sequenced in a study of glioma-infiltrating T cells after dendritic cell vaccination. Measured with immunoSEQ multiplex PCR; TCRdb has only the in-frame clones, and not every one. The data show over 55,000 clones, around 85% seen once. The sequencing here drew on blood, taken after dendritic cell vaccination. All receptors derive from a human donor with glioblastoma. CDR3s include the opening cysteine and the closing phenylalanine or tryptophan. Each record gives: clone size, D gene, J gene, CDR3 length, V gene, CDR3 protein, CDR3 DNA. A D gene is named only where the DNA matches it firmly. Clone size, where shown, is once, few, many, or a class for clones that have expanded.

>.|TRBD1|TRBJ1-6|15|TRBV30
CAWSEPTGPNSPLHF
TGTGCCTGGAGTGAACCGACAGGGCCAAATTCACCCCTCCACTTT
>.|.|TRBJ2-3|13|TRBV5-6
CASSLALLDTQYF
TGTGCCAGCAGCTTGGCCCTCTTAGATACGCAGTATTTT
>.|TRBD2|TRBJ2-1|16|TRBV15
CATSSLAGGPYNEQFF
TGTGCCACCAGCAGTTTAGCGGGGGGGCCCTACAATGAGCAGTTCTTC
>once|.|TRBJ1-5|12|TRBV7-9
CASSYTNQPQHF
TGTGCCAGCAGCTATACTAATCAGCCCCAGCATTTT
>.|.|TRBJ1-2|14|TRBV30
CAWSEEEFNYGYTF
TGTGCCTGGAGTGAAGAGGAGTTTAACTATGGCTACACCTTC
>.|TRBD2|TRBJ2-2|16|TRBV5-4
CASSPGLAGGAGELFF
TGTGCCAGCAGCCCGGGACTAGCGGGGGGGGCAGGGGAGCTGTTTTTT
>.|.|TRBJ2-5|15|TRBV19
CASSIDRGGWETQYF
TGTGCCAGTAGTATAGATCGTGGGGGCTGGGAGACCCAGTACTTC
>.|.|TRBJ1-1|11|TRBV7-6
CASSGGNEAFF
TGTGCCAGCAGTGGGGGCAATGAAGCTTTCTTT
>large|TRBD1|TRBJ1-4|15|TRBV27
CASSSRQGAFEKLFF
TGTGCCAGCAGTTCTCGACAGGGGGCTTTTGAAAAACTGTTTTTT
>once|TRBD1|TRBJ1-2|15|TRBV19
CASSRGGRGMSGYTF
TGTGCCAGTAGTAGAGGGGGCAGGGGGATGAGTGGCTACACCTTC
>.|TRBD1|TRBJ1-1|15|TRBV7-9
CASSLGTGMNTEAFF
TGTGCCAGCAGCTTAGGGACAGGGATGAACACTGAAGCTTTCTTT
>.|TRBD1|TRBJ1-4|16|TRBV10-1
CASSESNSGGNEKLFF
TGCGCCAGCAGTGAGTCGAATTCAGGGGGTAATGAAAAACTGTTTTTT
>.|.|TRBJ2-7|14|TRBV5-1
CASSLGGRSNEQYF
TGCGCCAGCAGCTTGGGGGGCAGGAGCAACGAGCAGTACTTC
>.|TRBD1|TRBJ2-5|14|TRBV5-1
CASSSDRAVETQYF
TGCGCCAGCAGCTCAGACAGGGCGGTAGAGACCCAGTACTTC
>.|TRBD1|TRBJ2-5|15|TRBV2
CASSPDRGVSETQYF
TGTGCCAGCAGCCCCGACAGGGGCGTATCAGAGACCCAGTACTTC
>.|.|TRBJ1-1|15|TRBV19
CASSVRTEGDTEAFF
TGTGCCAGTAGTGTAAGGACAGAGGGAGACACTGAAGCTTTCTTT
>.|TRBD1|TRBJ1-2|13|TRBV19
CASGDRTNYGYTF
TGTGCCAGTGGGGACAGGACCAACTATGGCTACACCTTC
>.|TRBD1|TRBJ2-2|14|TRBV2
CASSFDRASGELFF
TGTGCCAGCAGTTTCGACAGGGCGTCCGGGGAGCTGTTTTTT
>.|.|TRBJ2-5|14|TRBV5-6
CASSLGLAIRTQYF
TGTGCCAGCAGCTTGGGATTAGCTATACGGACCCAGTACTTC
>once|TRBD1|TRBJ1-1|15|TRBV11-2
CASSLYSDRGAEAFF
TGTGCCAGCAGCTTATACTCGGACAGGGGAGCTGAAGCTTTCTTT
>.|.|TRBJ1-4|12|TRBV19
CASSSLGTPFSF
TGTGCCAGTAGTTCCTTAGGGACACCGTTTTCCTTC
>once|.|TRBJ2-7|16|TRBV11-3
CASSLGSSARGHEQYF
TGTGCCAGCAGCTTAGGAAGCTCAGCGCGCGGCCACGAGCAGTACTTC
>.|.|TRBJ2-5|15|TRBV11-3
CASSLGRADQETQYF
TGTGCCAGCAGCTTAGGGCGGGCAGACCAAGAGACCCAGTACTTC
>few|.|TRBJ1-3|13|TRBV10-3
CATTGPSGNTIYF
TGTGCCACCACAGGTCCCTCTGGAAACACCATATATTTT
>.|.|TRBJ1-2|15|TRBV11-3
CASSLAASEGGGYTF
TGTGCCAGCAGCTTAGCCGCAAGTGAAGGAGGTGGCTACACCTTC
>.|TRBD1|TRBJ1-6|16|TRBV4-1
CASSQSNRGLRSPLHF
TGCGCCAGCAGCCAATCCAACAGGGGGTTGCGCTCACCCCTCCACTTT
>.|.|TRBJ1-5|14|TRBV5-8
CASSNRDTNQPQHF
TGTGCCAGCAGCAACCGGGACACTAATCAGCCCCAGCATTTT
>.|.|TRBJ2-1|12|TRBV11-3
CASSFGLDEQFF
TGTGCCAGCAGTTTTGGACTGGATGAGCAGTTCTTC
>.|.|TRBJ1-1|15|TRBV7-9
CASSLARTDDTEAFF
TGTGCCAGCAGCTTAGCCCGGACAGACGACACTGAAGCTTTCTTT
>.|TRBD1|TRBJ2-1|16|TRBV10-1
CASSESGGQGSNEQFF
TGCGCCAGCAGTGAGTCTGGGGGACAGGGGTCCAATGAGCAGTTCTTC
>.|.|TRBJ1-4|13|TRBV11-3
CASSQEENEKLFF
TGTGCCAGCAGCCAGGAGGAAAATGAAAAACTGTTTTTT
>few|.|TRBJ1-4|15|TRBV19
CASSTPGGSLGKLFF
TGTGCCAGTAGTACGCCTGGGGGCTCCTTAGGAAAACTGTTTTTT
>.|.|TRBJ2-3|14|TRBV29-1
CSVEGLDNGDTQYF
TGCAGCGTTGAAGGACTAGACAATGGAGATACGCAGTATTTT
>.|TRBD1|TRBJ2-1|15|TRBV19
CASSPGTGAYNEQFF
TGTGCCAGTAGCCCTGGGACAGGGGCATACAATGAGCAGTTCTTC
>.|.|TRBJ1-2|12|TRBV2
CASIQRAYGYTF
TGTGCCAGCATCCAGCGGGCCTATGGCTACACCTTC
>.|TRBD1|TRBJ2-4|12|TRBV25-1
CASSTEGTVQYF
TGTGCCAGCAGTACAGAGGGGACAGTTCAGTACTTC
>.|TRBD1|TRBJ2-1|15|TRBV27
CASSSGTGYTMKQFF
TGTGCCAGCAGTTCCGGGACAGGGTATACAATGAAGCAGTTCTTC
>.|.|TRBJ2-1|13|TRBV6-5
CASRGGPWNEQFF
TGTGCCAGCAGGGGGGGGCCGTGGAATGAGCAGTTCTTC
>.|.|TRBJ2-7|16|TRBV7-8
CASSSTRAGSGYEQYF
TGTGCCAGCAGCTCAACCAGGGCCGGGTCAGGTTACGAGCAGTACTTC
>once|.|TRBJ1-4|13|TRBV30
CAWSKRTDEKLFF
TGTGCCTGGAGTAAACGGACTGATGAAAAACTGTTTTTT